This T cell receptor beta chain was recovered during a study of T cells in Graves' hyperthyroidism and ophthalmopathy. The sample holds a few counts of this clonotype. Its antigen remains unidentified. In patients aged 18 to 65, hyperthyroidism was newly diagnosed, with duration under 2 months. Trimming shortened V by 5 bases and J by 2 bases, and 12 bases separated the two germline ends. This CDR3 is built from 14 residues. Per the germline V gene, CDR1 is MNHEY and CDR2 is SVGEGT. The investigators amplified TCR beta CDR3 regions from RNA transcripts. With the HTBI primer set, the TCR CDR3 went through a first round of RT-PCR. TCRdb itself ran the multiplex PCR reads through MiXCR, one entry per CDR3 protein. The table lists hundreds of thousands of distinct CDR3 sequences, about 17% of them singletons. Broader study findings: The model identified upcoming ophthalmopathy a median approximately six months ahead of onset.

Source material: blood. This chain connects TRBV6-2 or TRBV6-3 to TRBJ1-2; D is unresolved. The TCR was taken from a woman in her 50s with Graves' hyperthyroidism that later progressed to Graves' ophthalmopathy. In nucleotides, the CDR3 is TGTGCCAGCAGTGAGACACCTCTGAACTATGGCTACACCTTC. Protein sequence: CASSETPLNYGYTF.